This is a list of T cell receptor beta chains from one sample in a study of technical replicates of blood from a handful of donors. The data were produced by immunoSEQ multiplex PCR, yet TCRdb's version contains in-frame clones alone and is incomplete. The repertoire consists of around 83,000 clones, with 94% occurring once and the leading ten covering under 0.3%. The source material was T cells isolated from PBMCs. These receptors came from a human donor in good health. Both conserved end residues are part of each CDR3. Each record gives: V gene, D gene, J gene, clone size, CDR3 DNA, CDR3 protein. A D gene is named only where the DNA matches it firmly. Clone size is given for some rows only: seen once, a few or many times, or a class if the clone is expanded.

>TRBV25-1|TRBD1|TRBJ1-2|.
TGTGCCAGCAGTGAACCCCGACAGGGACTTTCTGGCTACACCTTC
CASSEPRQGLSGYTF
>TRBV5-1|.|TRBJ2-7|.
TGCGCCAGCAGCGAACAGGATTACGAGCAGTACTTC
CASSEQDYEQYF
>TRBV5-1|TRBD2|TRBJ2-2|.
TGCGCCAGCAGCGCCCTGACTAGCGGTAACACCGGGGAGCTGTTTTTT
CASSALTSGNTGELFF
>TRBV27|.|TRBJ1-1|.
TGTGCCAGCAGTCCGACCGGGGTTTGGACTGAAGCTTTCTTT
CASSPTGVWTEAFF
>TRBV5-1|.|TRBJ1-2|.
TGCGCCAGCAGCTCCACGCCGGGGGAGGGGCGGAACTATGGCTACACCTTC
CASSSTPGEGRNYGYTF
>TRBV29-1|TRBD2|TRBJ2-1|.
TGCAGCGTTGAGGAGGGAACGGGAGGGAGAAGAAATGAGCAGTTCTTC
CSVEEGTGGRRNEQFF
>TRBV9|.|TRBJ2-7|.
TGTGCCAGCAGCGCCTCAGGGATACCCTACGAGCAGTACTTC
CASSASGIPYEQYF
>TRBV7-9|.|TRBJ2-2|.
TGTGCCAGCAGCGCCGCCGGTGGCACCGGGGAGCTGTTTTTT
CASSAAGGTGELFF
>TRBV18|TRBD1|TRBJ2-5|.
TGTGCCAGCTCAGGGGGACAGGTTATGGAGACCCAGTACTTC
CASSGGQVMETQYF
>TRBV19|.|TRBJ1-4|.
TGTGCCAGTAGTACGGGGGTTGGTGAAAAACTGTTTTTT
CASSTGVGEKLFF
>TRBV13|.|TRBJ2-7|.
TGTGCCAGCAGCCTATCCTACGAGCAGTACTTC
CASSLSYEQYF
>TRBV5-4|.|TRBJ2-1|.
TGTGCCAGCAGCCCTGAGGGTGGGAGCTACAATGAGCAGTTCTTC
CASSPEGGSYNEQFF
>TRBV6-1|TRBD1|TRBJ1-5|.
TGTGCCAGCAGTGCTACGGTCGGGACAGGGTATAGCAATCAGCCCCAGCATTTT
CASSATVGTGYSNQPQHF
>TRBV28|TRBD1|TRBJ1-1|.
TGTGCCAGCAGTTCTGCCGGACAGGCGGGGAGAGCTTTCTTT
CASSSAGQAGRAFF
>TRBV6-5|.|TRBJ2-2|few
TGTGCCAGCAGTCTCAGGAGGGGCACCGGGGAGCTGTTTTTT
CASSLRRGTGELFF
>TRBV7-6|TRBD1|TRBJ2-7|.
TGTGCCAGCAGCTCCGGACAGGGGGCTCGCGACGAGCAGTACTTC
CASSSGQGARDEQYF
>TRBV28|TRBD1|TRBJ1-4|once
TGTGCCAGCAGTGCCCGGGGACAGGGGATTAATGAAAAACTGTTTTTT
CASSARGQGINEKLFF
>TRBV5-6|TRBD1|TRBJ2-1|.
TGTGCCAGCAGCTTGGGGACAGGGCCTTACAATGAGCAGTTCTTC
CASSLGTGPYNEQFF
>TRBV29-1|.|TRBJ1-2|.
TGCAGCGTGGTCGGGACATCTCATGGCTACACCTTC
CSVVGTSHGYTF
>TRBV19|TRBD1|TRBJ1-2|.
TGTGCCAGTAGCCGAGGGGGCTCTAACTATGGCTACACCTTC
CASSRGGSNYGYTF
>TRBV10-3|.|TRBJ2-1|.
TGTGCCATCAGTACTACAGGGATCAATGAGCAGTTCTTC
CAISTTGINEQFF
>TRBV5-1|TRBD2|TRBJ2-3|.
TGCGCCAGCAGCTGGGGACTAGCGGGGGTACTCACAGATACGCAGTATTTT
CASSWGLAGVLTDTQYF
>TRBV18|.|TRBJ1-5|.
TGTGCCAGCTCAGACCGGGACACTTCCGCCCAGCCCCAGCATTTT
CASSDRDTSAQPQHF
>TRBV9|.|TRBJ1-5|.
TGTGCCAGCAGCGTTGGAGGAGAATGGAGCAATCAGCCCCAGCATTTT
CASSVGGEWSNQPQHF
>TRBV5-4|TRBD2|TRBJ2-5|.
TGTGCCAGCAGTTTCCAAAGCGGGAGGGGGGAGACCCAGTACTTC
CASSFQSGRGETQYF
>TRBV9|TRBD1|TRBJ1-2|.
TGTGCCAGCAGCGCGGCCGGGACAGGGGTCTATGGCTACACCTTC
CASSAAGTGVYGYTF
>TRBV9|TRBD2|TRBJ2-7|.
TGTGCCAGCAGTCATATTTGGCGGGGGATATTTTACGAGCAGTACTTC
CASSHIWRGIFYEQYF
>TRBV19|TRBD1|TRBJ2-7|.
TGTGCCAGTAGCCTTGGGACAGGGGCCCTCAGGGAGCAGTACTTC
CASSLGTGALREQYF
>TRBV4-1|.|TRBJ2-7|.
TGCGCCAGCAGCCGCGGGACAGTCTACGAGCAGTACTTC
CASSRGTVYEQYF
>TRBV6-5|TRBD2|TRBJ2-2|once
TGTGCCAGCAGTTACTTTCGGGGGGGATCCGGGGAGCTGTTTTTT
CASSYFRGGSGELFF
>TRBV7-6|TRBD1|TRBJ1-2|.
TGTGCCAGCACGCCGGGACAGGGGACTAACTATGGCTACACCTTC
CASTPGQGTNYGYTF
>TRBV6-5|.|TRBJ1-1|.
TGTGCCAGCAGTTACTCCCAGGGGACCACTGAAGCTTTCTTT
CASSYSQGTTEAFF
>TRBV18|TRBD1|TRBJ1-4|.
TGTGCCAGCTCCCCTGGGGACAGGGGCCGGGAAAAACTGTTTTTT
CASSPGDRGREKLFF
>TRBV4-2|.|TRBJ2-5|once
TGTGCCAGCAGCCATGAGGAGACCCAGTACTTC
CASSHEETQYF
>TRBV9|TRBD1|TRBJ2-1|once
TGTGCCAGCAGCCCTCTCCACACAGGGGGCGGGTTAGTTGAGCAGTTCTTC
CASSPLHTGGGLVEQFF
>TRBV13|TRBD1|TRBJ2-5|.
TGTGCCAGCAGCATGACAGGGGATGGAGAGACCCAGTACTTC
CASSMTGDGETQYF
>TRBV15|TRBD2|TRBJ2-7|.
TGTGCCACCAGCAGGGAGGGACTAGCGGGAGTTTGGGACGAGCAGTACTTC
CATSREGLAGVWDEQYF
>TRBV18|.|TRBJ1-1|once
TGTGCCAGCTCCAACCAAAGAGGGAACACTGAAGCTTTCTTT
CASSNQRGNTEAFF
>TRBV6-1|TRBD1|TRBJ2-1|once
TGTGCCAGCAGTGAGTGGGGGACAGGGCCCAATGAGCAGTTCTTC
CASSEWGTGPNEQFF
>TRBV7-9|TRBD1|TRBJ2-1|.
TGTGCCAGCAGCCGGGGGACAGGATTGAGCTCCTACAATGAGCAGTTCTTC
CASSRGTGLSSYNEQFF
>TRBV19|TRBD1|TRBJ1-5|.
TGTGCCAGTAGTATTGGGACAGGGGGGTATCAGCCCCAGCATTTT
CASSIGTGGYQPQHF
>TRBV2|TRBD1|TRBJ2-4|.
TGTGCCCGCGAGAGACAGGGAAACCAAAACATTCAGTACTTC
CARERQGNQNIQYF
>TRBV27|.|TRBJ2-2|.
TGTGCCAGTTGGACACCGAACACCGGGGAGCTGTTTTTT
CASWTPNTGELFF